The sample holds a few counts of the clone carrying this TCR beta chain. The target antigen is unknown. These data come from a study of regulatory T cells in long-lasting Graves disease. Time point here: newly diagnosed GD, antithyroid drugs for less than 3 months. RNA extracted from PBMCs served as the sequencing template. Study-wide results and caveats: Persistent cases of Graves' showed reduced TCR diversity relative to newly diagnosed patients.

With iRepertoire HTBI primers and Arm-PCR of CDR3 regions, TCR beta libraries were built. One entry per CDR3 protein, called by TCRdb with MiXCR from the multiplex PCR reads. The table lists approximately 400,000 distinct CDR3 sequences, about 15% of them singletons. The CDR3 length is 16 residues. V shed 3 bases and J shed 3 bases, with 17 bases lying between them. Germline V gene lookup returns CDR1 DFQATT and CDR2 SNEGSKA (reference sequence). These data were also reused for a study on T cells in Graves' hyperthyroidism and ophthalmopathy. That paper notes: Thyroid ultrasound, orbital computed tomography, clinical symptoms, and serum thyroxine and TRAb underpinned diagnoses. The primer set for the first-round RT-PCR of the TCR CDR3 was HTBI. Blood shared most expanded thyroid clonotypes above 0.001.

The receptor's source is a woman between 40 and 55 years old with Graves disease. Sequencing used peripheral blood mononuclear cells (PBMCs), obtained at new diagnosis, from a patient treated with antithyroid drugs. The chain combines TRBV20-1 with TRBJ1-4, with D maybe TRBD1 (6 bases). CDR3: CSARQRDTPSNEKLFF. CDR3 coding DNA: TGCAGTGCTAGGCAGAGGGACACGCCATCTAATGAAAAACTGTTTTTT.